Each of the 17 T cell receptor beta chains below was sequenced from the same sample in a study of blood T cell repertoires in COVID-19. Assay: immunoSEQ multiplex PCR; the TCRdb copy retains only in-frame clones and omits some. This table holds a few hundred thousand clones, 65% to 90% found once. Material for sequencing was PBMCs or T cells enriched from blood (not recorded which). Every receptor here comes from a woman between 35 and 50 years old with acute COVID-19.

The rearrangement joins TRBV29-1 to TRBJ1-1; 7 bases are a match to TRBD1. Unmatched junction bases numbered 6, after V lost 3 bases and J lost 5 bases. This CDR3 region has 13 residues. The germline CDR1 and CDR2 sequences are SQVTM and ANQGSEA. CDR3 residues: CSVDGQGGTEAFF. The DNA for the CDR3 is TGCAGCGTTGATGGGCAGGGGGGAACTGAAGCTTTCTTT.

The rearrangement links TRBV19 to TRBJ1-6; 7 bases line up with TRBD1. Looked up from germline, CDR1 is LNHDA and CDR2 is SQIVND (reference sequence). Trimming at V came to 3 bases and at J to 6 bases, leaving 8 bases not matched to a gene. The CDR3 spans 16 residues. The CDR3 DNA is TGTGCCAGTAGTATTCAGGGACAGCCGTCTAATTCACCCCTCCACTTT. Translation: CASSIQGQPSNSPLHF.

The chain joins TRBV10-3 to TRBJ2-1; D call uncertain. V was clipped by 6 bases and J by 8 bases, with 17 bases between them. CDR1 is ENHRY and CDR2 is SYGVKD in the germline V gene. The CDR3 has 14 residues. CDR3 sequence (DNA): TGTGCCATCAGGGCCCTTCGGAGCGACCATGAGCAGTTCTTC. As protein: CAIRALRSDHEQFF.

This chain links TRBV9 with TRBJ2-7; 7 bases agree with TRBD1. V lost 4 bases, J lost 2 bases, and 9 bases stayed unmatched. The V gene's germline CDR1 is SGDLS and CDR2 YYNGEE. The CDR3 consists of 15 residues. CDR3 bases: TGTGCCAGCAGCCGAACAGGGGCCTACGCCTACGAGCAGTACTTC. As protein: CASSRTGAYAYEQYF. Together with reference TRBV9 and TRBJ2-7, the CDR3 gives the full variable domain: DSGVTQTPKHLITATGQRVTLRCSPRSGDLSVYWYQQSLDQGLQFLIQYYNGEERAKGNILERFSAQQFPDLHSELNLSSLELGDSALYFCASSRTGAYAYEQYFGPGTRLTVT.

V is TRBV11-3 and J is TRBJ2-3; 10 positions match TRBD2. The V and J ends lost 5 bases and 1 base, in that order; junction bases with no gene match: 6. The CDR3 spans 16 residues. Germline-derived CDR1 and CDR2 are SGHNT and YENEEA. The DNA for the CDR3 is TGTGCCAGCAGCAAGCGGGGGGGCGGAGGCACAGATACGCAGTATTTT. It yields the protein CASSKRGGGGTDTQYF.

The V and J genes are TRBV12-3 or TRBV12-4 and TRBJ1-1, with TRBD1 matching over 7 bases. This CDR3 region has 13 residues. Trimming took 2 bases from V and 6 from J; bases not matched to a gene: 3. The CDR3 DNA follows: TGTGCCAGCAGTTTAATCCAGGGGGCTGAAGCTTTCTTT. This translates into CASSLIQGAEAFF.

The chain carries TRBV3-1 (or the pseudogene TRBV3-2) and TRBJ2-3, with TRBD2 identical over 11 bases. Looked up from germline, CDR1 is LGHDT and CDR2 is YNNKEL (reference sequence). After removal of 3 bases from V and 4 bases from J, the junction contained 6 bases not matched to a gene. The CDR3 is 16 residues long. CDR3 coding DNA: TGTGCCAGCAGCCACCTAGCGGGAGGCGTCTCAGATACGCAGTATTTT. Its translation: CASSHLAGGVSDTQYF.

V usage is TRBV3-1 (or the pseudogene TRBV3-2) and J usage is TRBJ2-7; 9 positions agree with TRBD1. The V segment lost 2 bases and the J segment 3 bases; nucleotides outside the gene matches: 2. This CDR3 is built from 14 residues. Germline values: CDR1 LGHDT, CDR2 YNNKEL (reference sequence). The chain's CDR3 is CASSQRDRVYEQYF. In nucleotides, the CDR3 is TGTGCCAGCAGCCAACGGGACAGGGTCTACGAGCAGTACTTC.

The rearrangement links TRBV9 to TRBJ2-1; 11 nucleotides align to TRBD2. CDR3 length equals 17 residues. Germline CDR1 is SGDLS and CDR2 is YYNGEE. V trimming: 0 bases; J trimming: 7 bases; junction bases outside the gene matches: 9. The CDR3 spells CASSVGGLAGGPNEQFF. The DNA for the CDR3 is TGTGCCAGCAGCGTAGGAGGTCTAGCGGGAGGCCCGAATGAGCAGTTCTTC.

The table lists this clone with a few counts. The CDR3 DNA sequence: TGTGCCAGCAGTAGGGCCCAGGGGAACATTCAGTACTTC. Translated: CASSRAQGNIQYF. The rearrangement joins TRBV12-3 or TRBV12-4 to TRBJ2-4; possible D gene TRBD1, 6 bases. V lost 5 bases and J 7 bases, leaving 12 bases between the germline ends. This CDR3 is 13 amino acids long.

Points on this clone: Other DNA sequences in the sample encode the same CDR3. This CDR3 is CASSQDRGNSPLHF. The CDR3 DNA sequence: TGTGCCAGCAGCCAAGATCGGGGGAATTCACCCCTCCACTTT. The chain uses TRBV14 and TRBJ1-6; tentatively, D is TRBD1 (5 bases). CDR3 length equals 14 residues. In germline, CDR1 is SGHDN, CDR2 FVKESK. Trimming took off 0 bases at V and 7 bases at J, with 7 bases between the two ends.

This clone was detected only a few times. The chain couples TRBV2 to TRBJ2-1; D might be TRBD1 (5 bases). V was shortened by 0 bases and J by 4 bases, with 16 bases between the two germline ends. Germline CDR1 and CDR2: SNHLY and FYNNEI. This CDR3 comprises 17 residues. CDR3 sequence reads: CASSEALGQGAYNEQFF. CDR3 DNA: TGTGCCAGCAGTGAAGCGTTGGGGCAGGGTGCTTACAATGAGCAGTTCTTC.

This sequence joins TRBV5-1 and TRBJ1-1; D remains ambiguous. The CDR3 contains 13 residues. The V and J ends lost 1 base and 5 bases respectively, with 9 bases between them. Germline CDR1 and CDR2: SGHRS and YFSETQ. The CDR3 bases are TGCGCCAGCAGCTTGACCCCGGGGACTGAAGCTTTCTTT. Its protein is CASSLTPGTEAFF.

This chain joins TRBV7-3 and TRBJ2-3; 7 bases map to TRBD1. J lost 1 base, V lost 0 bases, and 4 bases had no gene match. The CDR3 covers 16 residues. CDR1 SGHTA and CDR2 FQGTGA come from the germline V gene. The CDR3 nucleotides read TGTGCCAGCAGCTTAACGACAGGGTTGGGCACAGATACGCAGTATTTT. Translation: CASSLTTGLGTDTQYF.

The chain combines TRBV4-3 with TRBJ1-6; the D gene is possibly TRBD1 (5 bases). V lost 0 bases and J 6 bases, leaving 12 bases between the germline ends. Germline V gene data show CDR1 as LGHNA and CDR2 as YSLEER. The length of the CDR3 is 16 residues. The CDR3 here is CASSQDQSGGNSPLHF. The CDR3 DNA is TGCGCCAGCAGCCAAGATCAATCGGGGGGTAATTCACCCCTCCACTTT.

J is TRBJ2-6 and V is TRBV18; D is uncertain. This CDR3 comprises 16 residues. CDR1 and CDR2 (germline): KGHSH, LQKENI. Trimming took off 1 base at V and 0 bases at J, with 7 bases between the two ends. CDR3 loop: CASSPRATSGANVLTF. CDR3 coding DNA: TGTGCCAGCTCACCACGAGCGACCTCTGGGGCCAACGTCCTGACTTTC.

This chain links TRBV6-2 or TRBV6-3 with TRBJ2-7; D is ambiguous. Germline V gene sequence: CDR1 MNHEY, CDR2 SVGEGT. Trimming removed 4 bases at V and 0 bases at J, with 16 bases between. The CDR3 runs 16 residues. DNA for the CDR3: TGTGCCAGCAGTTTATCTACTCTCCCGTTCTCCTACGAGCAGTACTTC. Protein sequence: CASSLSTLPFSYEQYF.